A selection of T cell receptor beta chains follows, all from one sample in a study of cytomegalovirus exposure and HLA in healthy donors. Some clones are missing from TCRdb's copy, which holds only in-frame ones; the method was immunoSEQ multiplex PCR. The table has 95,000 to 120,000 clones, nearly 97% seen once. The specimen was PBMCs. These receptors were obtained from a woman aged 18-30 years in good health and CMV-seronegative. Both conserved end residues are part of each CDR3. Each record gives: J gene, clone size, V gene, D gene, CDR3 DNA, CDR3 protein. D genes are given only for firm matches. Size is stated for part of the rows, as once, few or many counts, or as a class when the clone is expanded.

J: TRBJ2-7
size: -
V: TRBV4-1
D: -
DNA: TGCGCCAGCAGCCAAGCAATTAGCTCCTACGAGCAGTACTTC
CDR3: CASSQAISSYEQYF

J: TRBJ1-4
size: -
V: TRBV18
D: -
DNA: TGTGCCAGCTCACCAGGACAGCTGCTCAATGAAAAACTGTTTTTT
CDR3: CASSPGQLLNEKLFF

J: TRBJ2-1
size: -
V: TRBV30
D: -
DNA: TGTGCCTGGAGTGTTCTAGCTAACAATGAGCAGTTCTTC
CDR3: CAWSVLANNEQFF

J: TRBJ2-1
size: -
V: TRBV7-2
D: TRBD2
DNA: TGTGCCAGCAGCCCAGAGGGGCGGGGGGTCTACAATGAGCAGTTCTTC
CDR3: CASSPEGRGVYNEQFF

J: TRBJ1-1
size: -
V: TRBV29-1
D: -
DNA: TGCAGCGGATCCACGGTGAACACTGAAGCTTTCTTT
CDR3: CSGSTVNTEAFF

J: TRBJ1-1
size: -
V: TRBV14
D: TRBD1
DNA: TGTGCCAGCACTCCGGACAGGACGATGAACACTGAAGCTTTCTTT
CDR3: CASTPDRTMNTEAFF

J: TRBJ1-1
size: -
V: TRBV7-2
D: -
DNA: TGTGCCAGCAGCTCACCTCGGACACCATACACTGAAGCTTTCTTT
CDR3: CASSSPRTPYTEAFF

J: TRBJ2-2
size: -
V: TRBV5-6
D: TRBD1
DNA: TGTGCCAGCAGCCTGAGCATACAGGGGTATCCCGGGGAGCTGTTTTTT
CDR3: CASSLSIQGYPGELFF

J: TRBJ1-2
size: -
V: TRBV2
D: -
DNA: TGTGCCAGCAGCGCAAACCAGGGAGGGGGTGGCTATGGCTACACCTTC
CDR3: CASSANQGGGGYGYTF

J: TRBJ1-4
size: -
V: TRBV7-2
D: -
DNA: TGTGCCAGCAGCTTACCCAGGGAAAATGAAAAACTGTTTTTT
CDR3: CASSLPRENEKLFF

J: TRBJ2-7
size: -
V: TRBV13
D: TRBD2
DNA: TGTGCCAGCAGCCAATGGACTAGCAGAACCTACGAGCAGTACTTC
CDR3: CASSQWTSRTYEQYF

J: TRBJ2-7
size: -
V: TRBV7-3
D: -
DNA: TGTGCCAGCAGGGCCCAGGCTTACTACGAGCAGTACTTC
CDR3: CASRAQAYYEQYF

J: TRBJ2-3
size: -
V: TRBV7-8
D: TRBD2
DNA: TGTGCCAGCAGCTTAGCCCTAGCGGGGGCCTTTAGCACAGATACGCAGTATTTT
CDR3: CASSLALAGAFSTDTQYF

J: TRBJ1-3
size: once
V: TRBV5-1
D: -
DNA: TGCGCCAGCAGCTTGTCTACAGGTACTGGAAACACCATATATTTT
CDR3: CASSLSTGTGNTIYF

J: TRBJ1-5
size: -
V: TRBV7-9
D: -
DNA: TGTGCCAGCAGCCCCGGGGAAGAGCCCCAGCATTTT
CDR3: CASSPGEEPQHF

J: TRBJ1-6
size: -
V: TRBV6-5
D: TRBD1
DNA: TGTGCCAGCAGTTATCGACAGGGGCGATCACCCCTCCACTTT
CDR3: CASSYRQGRSPLHF

J: TRBJ1-1
size: -
V: TRBV4-2
D: TRBD1
DNA: TGTGCCAGCAGCCAAGAGAACAGGGGGAACACTGAAGCTTTCTTT
CDR3: CASSQENRGNTEAFF

J: TRBJ2-7
size: -
V: TRBV29-1
D: TRBD1
DNA: TGCAGCGTTGGCGACAGGGGCGTCTACGAGCAGTACTTC
CDR3: CSVGDRGVYEQYF

J: TRBJ2-3
size: -
V: TRBV18
D: -
DNA: TGTGCCAGCTCACCATTACGAGGTACGCAGTATTTT
CDR3: CASSPLRGTQYF

J: TRBJ2-2
size: -
V: TRBV9
D: TRBD2
DNA: TGTGCCAGCAGCGTAGCTACGGGGGGGGCCGGGGAGCTGTTTTTT
CDR3: CASSVATGGAGELFF

J: TRBJ2-1
size: once
V: TRBV4-2
D: TRBD2
DNA: TGTGCCAGCAGCCCAATTCCGGGTAGCGGGGGCCAACCCCGGAGGAATGAGCAGTTCTTC
CDR3: CASSPIPGSGGQPRRNEQFF

J: TRBJ2-1
size: -
V: TRBV19
D: TRBD2
DNA: TGTGCCAGTAGTAGGACTAGCGTGAGCTCCTACAATGAGCAGTTCTTC
CDR3: CASSRTSVSSYNEQFF

J: TRBJ1-1
size: -
V: TRBV19
D: TRBD1
DNA: TGTGCCAGTAGTATAGATTTGGGGACAGGGGTGAACACTGAAGCTTTCTTT
CDR3: CASSIDLGTGVNTEAFF

J: TRBJ2-1
size: -
V: TRBV11-3
D: TRBD1
DNA: TGTGCCAGCAGCCGCCGGGACAGCTTCTACAATGAGCAGTTCTTC
CDR3: CASSRRDSFYNEQFF